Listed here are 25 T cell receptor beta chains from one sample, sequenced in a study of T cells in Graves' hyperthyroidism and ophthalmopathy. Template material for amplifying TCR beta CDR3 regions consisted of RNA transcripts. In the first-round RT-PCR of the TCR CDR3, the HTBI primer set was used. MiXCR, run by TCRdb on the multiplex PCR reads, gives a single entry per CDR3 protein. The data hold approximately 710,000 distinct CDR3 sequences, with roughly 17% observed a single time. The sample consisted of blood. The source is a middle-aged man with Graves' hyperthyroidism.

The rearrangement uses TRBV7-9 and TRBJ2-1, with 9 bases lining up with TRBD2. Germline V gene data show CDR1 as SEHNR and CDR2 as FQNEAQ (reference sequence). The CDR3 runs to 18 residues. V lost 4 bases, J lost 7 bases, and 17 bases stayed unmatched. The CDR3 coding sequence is TGTGCCAGCAGCTGGAACCTCGGCGGGAGGGGGTTGAAGAATGAGCAGTTCTTC. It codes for CASSWNLGGRGLKNEQFF.

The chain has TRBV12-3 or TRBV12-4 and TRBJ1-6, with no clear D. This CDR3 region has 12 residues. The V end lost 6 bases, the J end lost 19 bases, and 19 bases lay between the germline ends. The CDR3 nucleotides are TGTGCCAGCAGCGCATTCGTGGACCTTAGTCACTTT. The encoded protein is CASSAFVDLSHF.

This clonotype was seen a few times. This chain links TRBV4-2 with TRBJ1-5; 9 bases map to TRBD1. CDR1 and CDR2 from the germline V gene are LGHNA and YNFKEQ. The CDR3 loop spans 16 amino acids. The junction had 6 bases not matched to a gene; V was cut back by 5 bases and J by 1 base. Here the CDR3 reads CASSARQGGSNQPQHF. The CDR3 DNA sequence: TGTGCCAGCAGCGCCAGACAGGGGGGAAGCAATCAGCCCCAGCATTTT.

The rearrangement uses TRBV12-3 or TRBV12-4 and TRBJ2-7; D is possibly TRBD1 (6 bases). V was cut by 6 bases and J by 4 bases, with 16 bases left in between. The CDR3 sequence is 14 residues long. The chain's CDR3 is CASSPGQRRYEQYF. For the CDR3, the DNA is TGTGCCAGCAGCCCCGGACAGAGGAGATACGAGCAGTACTTC.

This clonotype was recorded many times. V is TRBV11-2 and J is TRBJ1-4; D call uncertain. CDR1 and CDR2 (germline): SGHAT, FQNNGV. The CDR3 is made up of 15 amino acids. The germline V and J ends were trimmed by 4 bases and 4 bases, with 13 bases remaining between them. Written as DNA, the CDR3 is TGTGCCAGCAGCTCGTTGGACGGACTTAATGAAAAACTGTTTTTT. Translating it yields CASSSLDGLNEKLFF.

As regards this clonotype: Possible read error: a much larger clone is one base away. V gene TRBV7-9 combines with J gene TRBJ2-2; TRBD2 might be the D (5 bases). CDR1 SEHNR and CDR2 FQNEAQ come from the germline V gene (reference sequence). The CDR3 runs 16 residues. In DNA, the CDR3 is TGTGCCAGCAGCCCTGTTGGGCGGGTGAACACCGGGGAGCGGTTTTTT. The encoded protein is CASSPVGRVNTGERFF.

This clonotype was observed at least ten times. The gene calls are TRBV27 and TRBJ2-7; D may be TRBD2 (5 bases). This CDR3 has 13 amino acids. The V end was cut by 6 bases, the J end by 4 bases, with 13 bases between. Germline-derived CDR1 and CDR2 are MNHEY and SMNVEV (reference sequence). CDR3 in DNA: TGTGCCAGCAGCTTACGGGGAGCTTACGAGCAGTACTTC. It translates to CASSLRGAYEQYF.

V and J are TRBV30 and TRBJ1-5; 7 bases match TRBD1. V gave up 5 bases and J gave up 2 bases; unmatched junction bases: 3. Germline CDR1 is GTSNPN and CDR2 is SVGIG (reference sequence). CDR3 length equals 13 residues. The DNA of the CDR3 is TGTGCCTGGGGACAGGTCCGCAATCAGCCCCAGCATTTT. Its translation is CAWGQVRNQPQHF.

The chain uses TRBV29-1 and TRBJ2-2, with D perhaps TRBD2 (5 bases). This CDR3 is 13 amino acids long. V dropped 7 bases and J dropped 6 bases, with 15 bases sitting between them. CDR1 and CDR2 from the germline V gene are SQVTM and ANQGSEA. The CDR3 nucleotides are TGCAGCGCCCTGATCGGAGGCTCCGGGGAGCTGTTTTTT. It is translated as CSALIGGSGELFF.

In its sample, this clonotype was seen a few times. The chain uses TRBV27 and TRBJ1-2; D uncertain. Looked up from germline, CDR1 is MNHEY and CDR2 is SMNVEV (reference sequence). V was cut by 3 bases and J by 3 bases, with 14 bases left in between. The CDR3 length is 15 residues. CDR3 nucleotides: TGTGCCAGCAGTTTCGGGTCACCTTTTGACTATGGCTACACCTTC. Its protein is CASSFGSPFDYGYTF.

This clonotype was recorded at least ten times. The CDR3 loop is CASEGGGGTEAFF. As DNA, the CDR3 is TGTGCCAGCGAAGGGGGAGGTGGCACTGAAGCTTTCTTT. The chain carries TRBV28 and TRBJ1-1, with a possible D match to TRBD1 (6 bases). CDR3 length equals 13 residues. Per the germline V gene, CDR1 is MDHEN and CDR2 is SYDVKM. With 8 bases removed from V and 4 bases from J, the gap between germline ends came to 14 bases.

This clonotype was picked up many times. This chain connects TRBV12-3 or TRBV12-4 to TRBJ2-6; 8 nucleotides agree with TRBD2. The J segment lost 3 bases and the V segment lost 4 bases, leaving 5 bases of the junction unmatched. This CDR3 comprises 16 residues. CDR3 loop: CASSSAGGIGANVLTF. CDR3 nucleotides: TGTGCCAGCAGTTCTGCGGGAGGCATTGGGGCCAACGTCCTGACTTTC.

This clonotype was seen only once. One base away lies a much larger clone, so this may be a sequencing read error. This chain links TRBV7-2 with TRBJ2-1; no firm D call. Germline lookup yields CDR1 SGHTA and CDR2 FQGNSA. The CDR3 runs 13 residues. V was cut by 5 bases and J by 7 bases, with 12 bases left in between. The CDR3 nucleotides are TGTGCCAGCAGCCTTAGGTCAGCTAATGAGCAGTTCTTC. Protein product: CASSLRSANEQFF. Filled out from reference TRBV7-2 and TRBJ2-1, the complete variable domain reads GAGVSQSPSNKVTEKGKDVELRCDPISGHTALYWYRQSLGQGLEFLIYFQGNSAPDKSGLPSDRFSAERTGGSVSTLTIQRTQQEDSAVYLCASSLRSANEQFFGPGTRLTVL.

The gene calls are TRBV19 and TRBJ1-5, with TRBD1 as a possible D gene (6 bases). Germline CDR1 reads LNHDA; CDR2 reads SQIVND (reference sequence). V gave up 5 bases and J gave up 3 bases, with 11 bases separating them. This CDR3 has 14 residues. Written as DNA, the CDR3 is TGTGCCAGTAGTTGGGACACTACCAATCAGCCCCAGCATTTT. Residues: CASSWDTTNQPQHF.

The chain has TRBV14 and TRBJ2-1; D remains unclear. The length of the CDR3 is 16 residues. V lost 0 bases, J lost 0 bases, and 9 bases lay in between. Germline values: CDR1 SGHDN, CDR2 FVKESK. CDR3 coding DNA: TGTGCCAGCAGCCAAGATCTTTTCAGCTCCTACAATGAGCAGTTCTTC. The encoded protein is CASSQDLFSSYNEQFF.

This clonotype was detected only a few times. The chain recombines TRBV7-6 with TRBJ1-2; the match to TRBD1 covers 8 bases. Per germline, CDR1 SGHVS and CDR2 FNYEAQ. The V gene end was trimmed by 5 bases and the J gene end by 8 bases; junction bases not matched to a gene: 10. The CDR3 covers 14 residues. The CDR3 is CASSPDRGISGYTF. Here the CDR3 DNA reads TGTGCCAGCAGCCCTGACAGGGGTATATCAGGCTACACCTTC.

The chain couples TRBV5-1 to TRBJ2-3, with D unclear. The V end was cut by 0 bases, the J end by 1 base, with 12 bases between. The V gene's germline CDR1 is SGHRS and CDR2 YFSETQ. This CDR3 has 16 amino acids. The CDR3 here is CASSLEWSSGTDTQYF. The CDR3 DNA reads TGCGCCAGCAGCTTGGAATGGTCGAGCGGCACAGATACGCAGTATTTT.

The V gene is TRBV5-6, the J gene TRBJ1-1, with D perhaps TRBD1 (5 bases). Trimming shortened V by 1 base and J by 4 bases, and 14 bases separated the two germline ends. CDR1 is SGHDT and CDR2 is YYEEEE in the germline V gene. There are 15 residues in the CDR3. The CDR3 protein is CASSLSSSGGTEAFF. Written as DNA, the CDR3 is TGTGCCAGCAGCTTGTCTTCGTCCGGGGGCACTGAAGCTTTCTTT.

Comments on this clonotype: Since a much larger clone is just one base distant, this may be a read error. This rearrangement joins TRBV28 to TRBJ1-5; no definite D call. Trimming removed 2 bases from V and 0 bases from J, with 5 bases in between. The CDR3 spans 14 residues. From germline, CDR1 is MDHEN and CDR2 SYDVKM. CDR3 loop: CASSLASSNQPQHF. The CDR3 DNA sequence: TGTGCCAGCAGTTTAGCCAGTAGCAATCAGCCCCAGCATTTT.

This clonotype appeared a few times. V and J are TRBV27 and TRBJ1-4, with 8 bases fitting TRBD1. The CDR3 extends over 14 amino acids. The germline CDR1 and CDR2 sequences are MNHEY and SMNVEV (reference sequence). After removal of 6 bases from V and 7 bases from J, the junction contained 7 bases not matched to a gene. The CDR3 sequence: CASRLTGGFEKLFF. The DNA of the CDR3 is TGTGCCAGCAGATTAACAGGGGGTTTTGAAAAACTGTTTTTT.

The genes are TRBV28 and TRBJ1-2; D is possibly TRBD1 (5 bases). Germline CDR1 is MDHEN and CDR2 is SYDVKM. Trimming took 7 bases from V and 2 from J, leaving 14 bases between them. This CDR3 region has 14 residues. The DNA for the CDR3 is TGTGCCAGCACCCTGGGGGGGGGGAACTATGGCTACACCTTC. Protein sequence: CASTLGGGNYGYTF.

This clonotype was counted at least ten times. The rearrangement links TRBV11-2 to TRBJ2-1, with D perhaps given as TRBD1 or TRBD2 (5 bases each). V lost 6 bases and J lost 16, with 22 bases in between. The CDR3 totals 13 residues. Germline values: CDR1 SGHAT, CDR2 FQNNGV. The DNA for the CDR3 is TGTGCCAGCAGGACTCCGAGGGGACGGACAAGATTCTTC. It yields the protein CASRTPRGRTRFF.

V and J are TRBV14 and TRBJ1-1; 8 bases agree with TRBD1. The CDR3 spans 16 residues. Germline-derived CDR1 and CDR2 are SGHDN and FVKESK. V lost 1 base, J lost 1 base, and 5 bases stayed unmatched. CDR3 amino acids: CASSQAGTGRNTEAFF. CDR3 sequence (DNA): TGTGCCAGCAGCCAAGCCGGGACAGGACGGAACACTGAAGCTTTCTTT. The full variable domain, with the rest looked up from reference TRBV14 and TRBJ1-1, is EAGVTQFPSHSVIEKGQTVTLRCDPISGHDNLYWYRRVMGKEIKFLLHFVKESKQDESGMPNNRFLAERTGGTYSTLKVQPAELEDSGVYFCASSQAGTGRNTEAFFGQGTRLTVV.

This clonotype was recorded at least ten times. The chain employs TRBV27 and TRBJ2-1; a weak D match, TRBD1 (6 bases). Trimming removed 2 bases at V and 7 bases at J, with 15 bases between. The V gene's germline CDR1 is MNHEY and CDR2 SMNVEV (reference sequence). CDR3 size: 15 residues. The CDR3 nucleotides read TGTGCCAGCAGTTTAACCCGACTTCAGGGGAATGAGCAGTTCTTC. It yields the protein CASSLTRLQGNEQFF.

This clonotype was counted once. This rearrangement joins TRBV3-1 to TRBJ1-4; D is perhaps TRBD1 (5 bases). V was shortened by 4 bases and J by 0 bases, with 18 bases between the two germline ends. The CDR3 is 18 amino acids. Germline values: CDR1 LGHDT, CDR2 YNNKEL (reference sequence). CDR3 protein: CASSPRGTVHATNEKLFF. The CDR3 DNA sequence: TGTGCCAGCAGCCCGCGGGGGACGGTTCATGCAACTAATGAAAAACTGTTTTTT.